These 5 T cell receptor beta chains originate from one sample sequenced in a study of blood T cell repertoires in COVID-19. Data came from immunoSEQ multiplex PCR; TCRdb stores just in-frame clones and leaves some out. Seen here are 250,000 to 300,000 clones, roughly 84% observed once, and the top ten hold 3.1%. The sequencing input was peripheral blood. Source of these receptors: a woman younger than 30 with acute or convalescent COVID-19.

Notes on this clone: The junction and the germline gene differ at one end; a read error may be behind it. V is TRBV7-8 and J is TRBJ1-1; the match to TRBD1 covers 7 bases. The CDR3 is 20 residues long. The V gene's germline CDR1 is SGHVS and CDR2 FQNEAQ. The DNA for the CDR3 is TGTGCCAGCAGATTAGCATGGATCCCCAGACAGGGCGGGTATGACACTGAAGCTTTCTTT. Protein sequence: CASRLAWIPRQGGYDTEAFF.

The CDR3 DNA sequence: TGCAGCGTTGATAGTCAGGGATTAGGCTACACCTTC. Its translation: CSVDSQGLGYTF. This chain links TRBV29-1 with TRBJ1-2; tentative D call: TRBD1 (5 bases). Between the trimmed V and J ends, which lost 3 bases and 8 bases, there was a span of 13 bases. Germline V lookup: CDR1 SQVTM, CDR2 ANQGSEA. The CDR3 covers 12 residues.

The chain uses TRBV3-1 (or the pseudogene TRBV3-2) and TRBJ2-1, with 10 nucleotides matching TRBD2. The CDR3 is 13 amino acids. With 1 base clipped from V and 10 bases from J, the junction kept 1 base outside the gene matches. The germline gives CDR1 LGHDT, CDR2 YNNKEL (reference sequence). CDR3 DNA: TGTGCCAGCAGCCAAGTAGCGGGAGGCGAGCAGTTCTTC. It encodes CASSQVAGGEQFF.

The chain carries TRBV6-2 or TRBV6-3 and TRBJ2-4; 8 bases line up with TRBD1. Germline-derived CDR1 and CDR2 are MNHEY and SVGEGT. V gave up 6 bases and J gave up 0 bases; unmatched junction bases: 10. This CDR3 is built from 17 residues. In nucleotides, the CDR3 is TGTGCCAGCAGCCCTCACAGGACAGGGCTAGCCAAAAACATTCAGTACTTC. This codes for CASSPHRTGLAKNIQYF.

The chain carries TRBV6-5 and TRBJ1-2; TRBD1 aligns across 7 bases. Trimming cost V 6 bases and J 8 bases; bases outside gene matches: 6. Germline V gives CDR1 MNHEY, CDR2 SVGAGI. The length of the CDR3 is 12 residues. Here the CDR3 reads CASRKGAGGYTF. The CDR3 DNA reads as TGTGCCAGCAGAAAGGGGGCTGGGGGCTACACCTTC.